This TCR beta chain was identified in a study of T cell changes during pregnancy in multiple sclerosis. V lost 4 bases to trimming and J lost 5 bases, with 17 bases between them. Germline CDR1 and CDR2: SNHLY and FYNNEI. The CDR3 totals 15 residues. Repertoires were generated with immunoSEQ multiplex PCR, while TCRdb's copy carries only in-frame clones and drops some. The data show nearly 60,000 clones, with about 90% seen just once and 0.4% to 0.5% held by the top ten. The clonotype was recovered from a female donor in good health, enrolled as a control in a pregnancy study. This chain links TRBV2 with TRBJ2-5, with D perhaps TRBD1 (7 bases). The sequences come from CD4+ T cells from peripheral blood mononuclear cells, collected after pregnancy. Written as DNA, the CDR3 is TGTGCCAGCAGTGCAACAGGGGCGGGGTGGGAGACCCAGTACTTC. Its protein is CASSATGAGWETQYF.